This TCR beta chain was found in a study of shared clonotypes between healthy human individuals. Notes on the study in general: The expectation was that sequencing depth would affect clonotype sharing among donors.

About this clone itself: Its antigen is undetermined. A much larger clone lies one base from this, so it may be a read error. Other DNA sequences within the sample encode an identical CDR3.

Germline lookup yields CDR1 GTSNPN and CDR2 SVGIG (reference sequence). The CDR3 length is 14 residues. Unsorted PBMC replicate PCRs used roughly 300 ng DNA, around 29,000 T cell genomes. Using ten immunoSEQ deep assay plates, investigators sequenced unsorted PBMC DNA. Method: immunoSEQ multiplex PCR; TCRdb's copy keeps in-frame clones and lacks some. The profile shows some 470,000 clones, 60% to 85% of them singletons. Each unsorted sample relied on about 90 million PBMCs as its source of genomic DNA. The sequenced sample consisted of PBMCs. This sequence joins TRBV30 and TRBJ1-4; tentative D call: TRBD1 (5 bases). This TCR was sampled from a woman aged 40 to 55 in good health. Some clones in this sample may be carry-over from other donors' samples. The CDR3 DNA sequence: TGCGCCTGGAGTGTAGGGTTACAGGATGAAAAACTGTTTTTT. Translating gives CAWSVGLQDEKLFF.